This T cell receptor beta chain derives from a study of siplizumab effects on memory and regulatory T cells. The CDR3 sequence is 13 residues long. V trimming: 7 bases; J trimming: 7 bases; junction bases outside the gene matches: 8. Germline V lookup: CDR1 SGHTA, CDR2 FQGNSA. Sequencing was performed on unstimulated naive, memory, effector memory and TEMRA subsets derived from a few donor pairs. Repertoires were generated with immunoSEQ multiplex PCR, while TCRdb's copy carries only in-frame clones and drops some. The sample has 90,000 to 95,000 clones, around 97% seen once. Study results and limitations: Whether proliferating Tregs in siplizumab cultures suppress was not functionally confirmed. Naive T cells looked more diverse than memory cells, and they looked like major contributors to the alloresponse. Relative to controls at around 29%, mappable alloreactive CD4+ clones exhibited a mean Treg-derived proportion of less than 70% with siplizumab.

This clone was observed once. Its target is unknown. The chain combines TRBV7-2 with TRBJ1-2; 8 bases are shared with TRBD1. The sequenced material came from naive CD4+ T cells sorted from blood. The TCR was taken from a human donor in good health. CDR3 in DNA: TGTGCCAGCAAACACAGGGGGGACAGTGGCTACACCTTC. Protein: CASKHRGDSGYTF.